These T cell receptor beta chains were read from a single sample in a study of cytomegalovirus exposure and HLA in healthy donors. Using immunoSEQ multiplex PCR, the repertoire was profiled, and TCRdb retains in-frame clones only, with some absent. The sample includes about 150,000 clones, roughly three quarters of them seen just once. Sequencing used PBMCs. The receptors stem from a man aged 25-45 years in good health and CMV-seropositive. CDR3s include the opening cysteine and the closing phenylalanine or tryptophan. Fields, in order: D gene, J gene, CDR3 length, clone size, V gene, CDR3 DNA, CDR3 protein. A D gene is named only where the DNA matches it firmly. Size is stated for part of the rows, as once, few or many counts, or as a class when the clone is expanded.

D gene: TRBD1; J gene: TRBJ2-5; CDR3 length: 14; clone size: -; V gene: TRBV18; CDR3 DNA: TGTGCCAGCTCACTGAGGGGGCGACAAGAGACCCAGTACTTC; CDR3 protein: CASSLRGRQETQYF
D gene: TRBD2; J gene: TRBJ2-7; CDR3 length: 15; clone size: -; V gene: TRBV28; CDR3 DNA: TGTGCCAGCACCGGCCCGGAGCGGGAAGCCTACGAGCAGTACTTC; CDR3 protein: CASTGPEREAYEQYF
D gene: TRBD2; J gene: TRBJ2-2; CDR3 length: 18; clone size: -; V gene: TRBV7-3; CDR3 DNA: TGTGCCAGCAGCTTACTAGCGGGAGGGCCTGGGGACACCGGGGAGCTGTTTTTT; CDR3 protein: CASSLLAGGPGDTGELFF
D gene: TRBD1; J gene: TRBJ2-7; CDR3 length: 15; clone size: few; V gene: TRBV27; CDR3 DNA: TGTGCCAGCAGTTTATCGACAGGGGACTCCTACGAGCAGTACTTC; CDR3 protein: CASSLSTGDSYEQYF
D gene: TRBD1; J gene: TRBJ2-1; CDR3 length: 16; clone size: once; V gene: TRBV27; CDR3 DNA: TGTGCCAGCAGTTTCGGGGCCAGGGGGCCCGGTAATGAGCAGTTCTTC; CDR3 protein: CASSFGARGPGNEQFF
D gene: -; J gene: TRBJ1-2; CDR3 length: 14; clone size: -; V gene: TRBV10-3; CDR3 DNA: TGTGCCATCAGTGAGTCGAGGTCCAACTATGGCTACACCTTC; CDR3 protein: CAISESRSNYGYTF
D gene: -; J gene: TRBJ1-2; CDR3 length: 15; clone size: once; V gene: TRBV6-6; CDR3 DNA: TGTGCCAGCAGTTATCAGGGGTCGGTGGCCTATGGCTACACCTTC; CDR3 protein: CASSYQGSVAYGYTF
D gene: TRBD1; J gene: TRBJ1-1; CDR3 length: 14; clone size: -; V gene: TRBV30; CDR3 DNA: TGTGCCTGGAGTGAGATGGACAGGGGCACTGAAGCTTTCTTT; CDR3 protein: CAWSEMDRGTEAFF
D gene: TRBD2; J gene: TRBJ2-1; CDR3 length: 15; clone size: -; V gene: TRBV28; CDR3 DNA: TGTGCCAGCTCCGGGACTAGCGGGAGGGCCACTGAGCAGTTCTTC; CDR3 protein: CASSGTSGRATEQFF
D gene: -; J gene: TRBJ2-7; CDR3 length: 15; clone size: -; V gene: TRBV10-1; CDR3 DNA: TGCGCCAGCAGTGAGTTCAGGGGACTAACCTACGAGCAGTACTTC; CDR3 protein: CASSEFRGLTYEQYF
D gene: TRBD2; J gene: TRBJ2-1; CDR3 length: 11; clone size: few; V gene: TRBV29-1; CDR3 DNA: TGCAGCGTTGATACGGGGGGTTCGCGGTTCTTC; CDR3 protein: CSVDTGGSRFF
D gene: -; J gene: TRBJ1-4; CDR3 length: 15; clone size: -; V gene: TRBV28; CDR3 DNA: TGTGCCAGCAGTTTATCTTGGGGGGTCAGTGAAAAACTGTTTTTT; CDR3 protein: CASSLSWGVSEKLFF
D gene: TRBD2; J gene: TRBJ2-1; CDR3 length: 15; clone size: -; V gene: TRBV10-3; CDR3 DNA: TGTGCCATCAGAGGACTAGCGGGAGTGGGGAATGAGCAGTTCTTC; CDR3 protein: CAIRGLAGVGNEQFF
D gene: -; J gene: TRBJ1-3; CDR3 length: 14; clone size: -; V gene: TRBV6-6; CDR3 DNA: TGTGCCAGCTTTTGGGGGGTCCCTGGAAACACCATATATTTT; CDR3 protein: CASFWGVPGNTIYF
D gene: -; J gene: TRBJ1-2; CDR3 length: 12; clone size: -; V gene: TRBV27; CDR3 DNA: TGTGCCAGCAGGTCGGGGGGCTATGGCTACACCTTC; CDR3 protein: CASRSGGYGYTF
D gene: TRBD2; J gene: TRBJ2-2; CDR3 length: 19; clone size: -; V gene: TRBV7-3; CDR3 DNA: TGTGCCAGCAGCGGACCGGGACTAGCGGGAGGAGCTGGCACCGGGGAGCTGTTTTTT; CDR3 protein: CASSGPGLAGGAGTGELFF
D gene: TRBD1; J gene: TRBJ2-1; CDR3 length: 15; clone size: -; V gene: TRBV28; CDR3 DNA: TGTGCCAGCAATCACGGGACAGGGCTTTACAATGAGCAGTTCTTC; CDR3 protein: CASNHGTGLYNEQFF
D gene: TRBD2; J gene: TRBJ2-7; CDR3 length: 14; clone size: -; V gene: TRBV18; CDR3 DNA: TGTGCCAGCTCACCCGAAGGACTAGCGTGGAGAGCGCACTTC; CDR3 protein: CASSPEGLAWRAHF
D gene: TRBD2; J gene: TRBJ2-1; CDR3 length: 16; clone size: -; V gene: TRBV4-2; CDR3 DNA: TGTGCCAGCGCTAAAGGGGCTAGCGGGAGGGAGGGTGAGCAGTTCTTC; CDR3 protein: CASAKGASGREGEQFF
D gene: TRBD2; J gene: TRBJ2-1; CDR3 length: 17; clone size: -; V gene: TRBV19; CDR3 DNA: TGTGCCAGTAGTATACAGACTAGCGGGAATAGGGTCAATGAGCAGTTCTTC; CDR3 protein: CASSIQTSGNRVNEQFF
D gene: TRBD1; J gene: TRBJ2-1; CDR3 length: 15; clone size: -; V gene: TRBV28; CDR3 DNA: TGTGCCAGCAGTTCAACGGGACAGAGGGTGAATGAGCAGTTCTTC; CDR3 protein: CASSSTGQRVNEQFF
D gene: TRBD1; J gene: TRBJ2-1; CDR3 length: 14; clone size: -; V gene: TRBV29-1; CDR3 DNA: TGCAGCGTTGGAAACAGGGGGCCCTACAATGAGCAGTTCTTC; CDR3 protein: CSVGNRGPYNEQFF
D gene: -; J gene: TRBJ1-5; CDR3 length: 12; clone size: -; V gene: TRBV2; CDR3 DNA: TGTGCCAGCAGTGACGGGGATCAGCCCCAGCATTTT; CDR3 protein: CASSDGDQPQHF
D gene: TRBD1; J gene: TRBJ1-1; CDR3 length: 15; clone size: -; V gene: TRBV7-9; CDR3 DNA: TGTGCCAGCAGCTTCGAACAGGGGTGGGGCACTGAAGCTTTCTTT; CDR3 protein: CASSFEQGWGTEAFF
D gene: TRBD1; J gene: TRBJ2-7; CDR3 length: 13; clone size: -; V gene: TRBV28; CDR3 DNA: TGTGCCAGCAGACCGGGACAGTCCTACGAGCAGTACTTC; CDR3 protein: CASRPGQSYEQYF
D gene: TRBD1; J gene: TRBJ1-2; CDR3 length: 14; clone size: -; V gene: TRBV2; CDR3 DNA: TGTGCCAGCACCGGAGACAGGGTAGGCTATGGCTACACCTTC; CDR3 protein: CASTGDRVGYGYTF
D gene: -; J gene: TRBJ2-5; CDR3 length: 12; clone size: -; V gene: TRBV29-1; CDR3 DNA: TGCAGCGCCTCGGACGGGATTGGTGAGCAGTACTTC; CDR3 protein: CSASDGIGEQYF
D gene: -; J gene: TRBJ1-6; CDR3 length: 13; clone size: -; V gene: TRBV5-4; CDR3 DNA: TGTGCCAGCAGCCAGGGTGATAATTCACCCCTCCACTTT; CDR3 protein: CASSQGDNSPLHF
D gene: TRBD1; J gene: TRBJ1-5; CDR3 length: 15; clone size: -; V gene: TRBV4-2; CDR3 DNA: TGTGCCAGCAGCCAATTGACAGGGGCCAATCAGCCCCAGCATTTT; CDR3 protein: CASSQLTGANQPQHF
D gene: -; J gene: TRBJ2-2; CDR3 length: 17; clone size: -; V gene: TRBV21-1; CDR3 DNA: TGTGCCAGCATCCAATTCAGCGGGCCCTCGAACACCGGGGAGCTGTTTTTT; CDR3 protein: CASIQFSGPSNTGELFF
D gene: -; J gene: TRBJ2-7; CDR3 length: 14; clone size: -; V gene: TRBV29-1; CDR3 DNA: TGCAGCGTTGGAGGCAGAACCTTTCCCTACGAGCAGTACTTC; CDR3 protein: CSVGGRTFPYEQYF
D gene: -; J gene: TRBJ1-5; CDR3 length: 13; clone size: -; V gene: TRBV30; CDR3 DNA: TGTGCCTGGAGCTCAGGGAGCAATCAGCCCCAGCATTTT; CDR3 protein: CAWSSGSNQPQHF
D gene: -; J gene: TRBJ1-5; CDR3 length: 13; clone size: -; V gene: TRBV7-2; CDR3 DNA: TGTGCCAGCAGCACAGAATTCGCTCAGCCCCAGCATTTT; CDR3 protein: CASSTEFAQPQHF
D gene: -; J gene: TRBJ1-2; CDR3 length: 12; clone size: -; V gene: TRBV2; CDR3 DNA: TGTGCCAGCAGTGAAGCGGGGGCTGGCTACACCTTC; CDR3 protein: CASSEAGAGYTF
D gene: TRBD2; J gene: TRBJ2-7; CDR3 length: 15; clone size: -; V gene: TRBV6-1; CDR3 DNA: TGTGCCAGCAGTGAATCTAGGACTAGCATGTACGAGCAGTACTTC; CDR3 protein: CASSESRTSMYEQYF
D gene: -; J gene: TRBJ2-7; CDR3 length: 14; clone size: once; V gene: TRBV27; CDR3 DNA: TGTGCCAGCAGTCTGATGACAGGCTACTACGAGCAGTACTTC; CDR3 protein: CASSLMTGYYEQYF
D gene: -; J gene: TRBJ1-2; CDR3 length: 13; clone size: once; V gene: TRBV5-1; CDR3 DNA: TGCGCCAGCAGCTTGTTCCCTCAGAGGGGCTACACCTTC; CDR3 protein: CASSLFPQRGYTF
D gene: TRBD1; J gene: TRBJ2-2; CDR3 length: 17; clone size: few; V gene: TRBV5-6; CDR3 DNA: TGTGCCAGCAGCTTGGAAGGACAGGGGGCGCGTACCGGGGAGCTGTTTTTT; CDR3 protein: CASSLEGQGARTGELFF
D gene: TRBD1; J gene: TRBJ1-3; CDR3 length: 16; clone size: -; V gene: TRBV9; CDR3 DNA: TGTGCCAGCACCCCGGGACAGGGGGTGGCTGGAAACACCATATATTTT; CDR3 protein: CASTPGQGVAGNTIYF
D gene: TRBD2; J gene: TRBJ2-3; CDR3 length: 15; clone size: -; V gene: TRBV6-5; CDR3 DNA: TGTGCCAGCAGGCCCCGGGACTACTACACAGATACGCAGTATTTT; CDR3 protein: CASRPRDYYTDTQYF
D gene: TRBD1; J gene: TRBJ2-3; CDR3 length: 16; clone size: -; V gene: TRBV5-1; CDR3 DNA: TGCGCCAGCAGCTTGGCAGGGGGCCCTCCAACAGATACGCAGTATTTT; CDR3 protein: CASSLAGGPPTDTQYF
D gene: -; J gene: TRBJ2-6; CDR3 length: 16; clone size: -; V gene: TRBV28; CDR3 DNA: TGTGCCAGCAGTGTATATGGGGCGCAAGGGGCCAACGTCCTGACTTTC; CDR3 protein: CASSVYGAQGANVLTF
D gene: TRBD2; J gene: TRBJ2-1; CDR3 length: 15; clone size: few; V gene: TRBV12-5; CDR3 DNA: TGTGCTAGTGGTTTGTATCGTAGCGGGGACAATGAGCAGTTCTTC; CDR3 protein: CASGLYRSGDNEQFF
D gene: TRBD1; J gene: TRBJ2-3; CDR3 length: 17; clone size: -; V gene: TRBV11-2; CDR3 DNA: TGTGCCAGCAGCCCAAGCGGCGTGAGGGGGCTTACAGATACGCAGTATTTT; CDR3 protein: CASSPSGVRGLTDTQYF
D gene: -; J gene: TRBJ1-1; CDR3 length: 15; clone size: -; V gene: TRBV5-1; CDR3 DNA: TGCGCCAGCAGCGTACTAACGAACAGGGCAACTGAAGCTTTCTTT; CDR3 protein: CASSVLTNRATEAFF
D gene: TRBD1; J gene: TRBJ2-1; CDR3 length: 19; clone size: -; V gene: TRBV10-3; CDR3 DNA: TGTGCCATCAGTGACTCGACCAAGGGACGGGACAGGGTTTACAATGAGCAGTTCTTC; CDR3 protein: CAISDSTKGRDRVYNEQFF
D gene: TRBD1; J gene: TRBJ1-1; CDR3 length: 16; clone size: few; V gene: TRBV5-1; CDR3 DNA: TGCGCCAGCAGCTTGATTGCAGGGGGAGCGAACACTGAAGCTTTCTTT; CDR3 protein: CASSLIAGGANTEAFF
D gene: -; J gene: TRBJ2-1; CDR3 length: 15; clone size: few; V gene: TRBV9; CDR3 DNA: TGTGCCAGCAGCGTAGGCGGGCCCTCCTACAATGAGCAGTTCTTC; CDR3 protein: CASSVGGPSYNEQFF
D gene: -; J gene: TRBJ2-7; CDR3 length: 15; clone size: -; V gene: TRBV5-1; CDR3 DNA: TGCGCCAGCAGCACGGATGGAAGACAGAGCTACGAGCAGTACTTC; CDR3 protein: CASSTDGRQSYEQYF